This is a list of T cell receptor beta chains from one sample in a study of response to subunit inactivated influenza vaccine. TCRdb ran MiXCR on the RT-PCR reads and lists one entry per CDR3 protein. The repertoire holds about 190,000 distinct CDR3 sequences, with approximately 15% as singletons. The sequences come from CD8+ T cells sorted from PBMCs, collected 4 to 6 days after vaccination. Receptor source: a man aged 50-60 years who received an inactivated influenza vaccine. The CDR3 runs from the conserved cysteine through the conserved F or W. The D gene is left open where the match is weak. A clone size is listed for some rows: how often the clone was seen (once, few, many), or a class if it is expanded.

>TRBJ2-5|TRBV7-6|few|15|.
TGTGCCAGCAGCCGTAATTGGGGGTCTATGGAGACCCAGTACTTC
CASSRNWGSMETQYF
>TRBJ2-1|TRBV29-1|.|14|TRBD1
TGCAGCGTTGGAGACAGGGGGCATACGGATGAGCAGTTCTTC
CSVGDRGHTDEQFF
>TRBJ2-1|TRBV4-3|few|16|.
TGCGCCAGCAGCCAAGATATGGTAGCGGCTGGGGGTGAGCAGTTCTTC
CASSQDMVAAGGEQFF
>TRBJ2-3|TRBV27|.|15|TRBD1
TGTGCCAGCAGCGCGACAGGGATCCCCACAGATACGCAGTATTTT
CASSATGIPTDTQYF
>TRBJ2-1|TRBV28|few|17|TRBD2
TGTGCCAGCAGCCTTAGAGATCCCTCGACTAGCGATTGGGGGCAGTTCTTC
CASSLRDPSTSDWGQFF
>TRBJ1-5|TRBV20-1|few|13|.
TGCAGTGCTAGACCTCGGGGCAATCAGCCCCAGCATTTT
CSARPRGNQPQHF
>TRBJ2-7|TRBV20-1|few|10|.
TGCAGTGCTGCCCACTACGAGCAGTACTTC
CSAAHYEQYF
>TRBJ1-1|TRBV7-2|few|13|.
TGTGCCAGCAGCTTAGGAGCGGGGCTTGAAGCTTTCTTT
CASSLGAGLEAFF
>TRBJ2-7|TRBV6-2/TRBV6-3|many|19|TRBD1
TGTGCCAGACGTCGCCGAGGACAGGGGGCGCGTAGAGAGGCCTACGAGCAGTACTTC
CARRRRGQGARREAYEQYF
>TRBJ2-2|TRBV3-1|.|19|.
TGTGCCAGCAGCCAAGATTTATCGGATCACGAACCGAACACCGGGGAGCTGTTTTTT
CASSQDLSDHEPNTGELFF
>TRBJ2-7|TRBV30|.|14|.
TGTGCCTGGAGTGTACCCCGCACAGTCCCCGAGCAGTACTTC
CAWSVPRTVPEQYF
>TRBJ2-2|TRBV4-1|.|11|.
TGCGCCAGCTTCGGCACCGGGGAGCTGTTTTTT
CASFGTGELFF
>TRBJ2-2|TRBV4-3|.|15|TRBD1
TGCGCCAGCAGCCCAACAGGGGGGAACACCGGGGAGCTGTTTTTT
CASSPTGGNTGELFF
>TRBJ2-7|TRBV3-1|.|19|TRBD2
TGTGCCAGCAGCGGAATGGGGCGTAGCGGGGGGGATTTTGTCTACGAGCAGTACTTC
CASSGMGRSGGDFVYEQYF
>TRBJ2-3|TRBV11-3|few|14|.
TGTGCCAGCAGCCAACGGGGGTCACGGGATACGCAGTATTTT
CASSQRGSRDTQYF
>TRBJ2-7|TRBV18|.|13|.
TGTGCCAGCTCACCCCGGGACCTCTACGAGCAGTACTTC
CASSPRDLYEQYF
>TRBJ2-3|TRBV20-1|.|14|.
TGCAGTGCTAGAGATTCGATAGACACAGATACGCAGTATTTT
CSARDSIDTDTQYF
>TRBJ2-6|TRBV27|.|16|.
TGTGCCAGCAGTATCCTCGGGTTCTCTGGGGCCAACGTCCTGACTTTC
CASSILGFSGANVLTF
>TRBJ2-7|TRBV12-3/TRBV12-4|few|14|.
TGTGCCAGCAGCCCCCACAGGCAGTTCTACGAGCAGTACTTC
CASSPHRQFYEQYF
>TRBJ2-1|TRBV12-3/TRBV12-4|few|14|.
TGTGCCAGCAGATCGGACAGCTCCTACAATGAGCAGTTCTTC
CASRSDSSYNEQFF
>TRBJ2-1|TRBV7-8|.|16|.
TGTGCCAGCAGCTTTCATCTAGACAGGCTGGGCAATGAGCAGTTCTTC
CASSFHLDRLGNEQFF
>TRBJ2-1|TRBV15|few|17|TRBD2
TGTGCCACCAGCAGAGATACTCCGGGACTAGCTTACAATGAGCAGTTCTTC
CATSRDTPGLAYNEQFF
>TRBJ1-1|TRBV7-9|few|13|.
TGTGCCAGCAGCCCGGGACGGCACACTGAAGCTTTCTTT
CASSPGRHTEAFF
>TRBJ1-2|TRBV7-9|.|14|.
TGTGCCAGCAGCACAGGCGGGGGCGGCTATGGCTACACCTTC
CASSTGGGGYGYTF
>TRBJ1-6|TRBV20-1|few|16|.
TGCAGCGCTAGAGATGCCTCCGGGAACTATAATTCACCCCTCCACTTT
CSARDASGNYNSPLHF
>TRBJ2-7|TRBV11-2|few|11|TRBD1
TGTGCCAGCAGCTTAGGGACAGGGGCTTACTTC
CASSLGTGAYF
>TRBJ2-3|TRBV7-9|few|14|.
TGTGCCAGCAGCACATCGATACTCACAGATACGCAGTATTTT
CASSTSILTDTQYF
>TRBJ2-3|TRBV12-3/TRBV12-4|many|17|TRBD2
TGTGCCAGCAGGGGGACTAGGGGGAGCTCCCCCACAGATACGCAGTATTTT
CASRGTRGSSPTDTQYF
>TRBJ2-7|TRBV2|.|15|.
TGTGCCAGCAAGGAGTCTTCAGGGTCATCGTACGAGCAGTACTTC
CASKESSGSSYEQYF
>TRBJ1-6|TRBV6-1|.|17|TRBD1
TGTGCCAGCACTGAAAACGAGGACAGGCTTTTGGATTCACCCCTCCACTTT
CASTENEDRLLDSPLHF
>TRBJ2-5|TRBV9|few|13|.
TGTGCCAGCAGCGGGGAGCTCGTAGAGACCCAGTACTTC
CASSGELVETQYF